These T cell receptor beta chains were read from a single sample in a study of T cells after yellow fever vaccination. TCRdb reprocessed the 5' RACE reads via MiXCR and lists one record per CDR3 protein. Among more than 450,000 distinct CDR3 sequences listed, about a fifth were seen once. The sample in question was PBMCs, obtained 21 days after the first yellow fever vaccination. These receptors all come from a man younger than 30 who received the YFV17D yellow fever vaccine. The CDR3 runs from the conserved cysteine through the conserved F or W. Fields, in order: J gene, D gene, V gene, clone size, CDR3 DNA, CDR3 protein. The D gene is left open where the match is weak. Where a row states a size, it is once, few, many or the class of an expanded clone; other rows omit it.

TRBJ2-7,TRBD1,TRBV4-1,few,TGCGCCAGCAGCCAAGCGGGACAGATCTACGAGCAGTACTTC,CASSQAGQIYEQYF
TRBJ1-6,TRBD1,TRBV9,many,TGTGCCAGCAGCGTCCGGGACAGGATTAATTCACCCCTCCACTTT,CASSVRDRINSPLHF
TRBJ1-2,NA,TRBV25-1,NA,TGTGCCAGCAGTGAACAGGATGGCTACACCTTC,CASSEQDGYTF
TRBJ2-7,TRBD2,TRBV4-2,NA,TGTGCCAGCAGCCAAGATTTGGGACTAGCGGGGGGCTCCTACGAGCAGTACTTC,CASSQDLGLAGGSYEQYF
TRBJ2-7,NA,TRBV7-2,few,TGTGCCAGCACCTACACAGGGTACGAGCAGTACTTC,CASTYTGYEQYF
TRBJ2-1,NA,TRBV4-1,NA,TGCGCCAGCAGCCAAGACGCCGACTACAATGAGCAGTTCTTC,CASSQDADYNEQFF
TRBJ2-7,TRBD1,TRBV27,few,TGTGCCAGCAGAACCCTCGGGACAGGGTCCTCCTACGAGCAGTACTTC,CASRTLGTGSSYEQYF
TRBJ1-4,NA,TRBV18,few,TGTGCCAGCTCACCCAGAATAGCGGCAACTAATGAAAAACTGTTTTTT,CASSPRIAATNEKLFF
TRBJ1-1,NA,TRBV7-9,NA,TGTGCCAGCAGCCGAGAGGTATCCAACACTGAAGCTTTCTTT,CASSREVSNTEAFF
TRBJ2-2,TRBD2,TRBV5-1,few,TGCGCCAGCAGCTTGGATCGGGGGGGCAATACCGGGGAGCTGTTTTTT,CASSLDRGGNTGELFF
TRBJ1-1,NA,TRBV4-1,few,TGCGCCAGCAGCCAAGTAGGGACAAGGCGGTCTGAAGCTTTCTTT,CASSQVGTRRSEAFF
TRBJ2-3,NA,TRBV15,few,TGTGCCACCAGCAGAGTGGCTGACGGTATAGATACGCAGTATTTT,CATSRVADGIDTQYF
TRBJ2-5,NA,TRBV20-1,NA,TGCAGTGCCCCCCTAGGCCCTAAGGCCCAGTACTTC,CSAPLGPKAQYF
TRBJ2-3,TRBD2,TRBV5-1,many,TGCGCCAGCAGCTTTGGAGTTACTAGCGGAAGCACAGATACGCAGTATTTT,CASSFGVTSGSTDTQYF
TRBJ1-1,NA,TRBV7-3,few,TGTGCCAGCAGCTTAAATGGGGTGTCCGGCACTGAAGCTTTCTTT,CASSLNGVSGTEAFF
TRBJ2-1,TRBD2,TRBV6-2/TRBV6-3,few,TGTGCCAGCAGTTACTCAGCCGGGGGGGGATACAATGAGCAGTTCTTC,CASSYSAGGGYNEQFF